The TCR beta chain described here comes from a study of OX40 agonist ivuxolimab in advanced cancers. Study-wide background: The dose-escalation cohort had hepatocellular carcinoma, melanoma, renal cell or head and neck cancer.

The table came from immunoSEQ multiplex PCR; TCRdb's copy has only in-frame clones and leaves some out. This sample has 120,000 or so clones, with 80% to 95% found just once. The sequence derives from an adult with an advanced solid tumor such as melanoma, head and neck, liver or kidney cancer. Material: CD4+ or CD8+ T cells sorted from blood, obtained in a trial of the OX40 agonist ivuxolimab.

CDR3 region: CAISNSSAYGYTF. The CDR3 DNA sequence: TGTGCCATCAGTAACTCTTCAGCTTATGGCTACACCTTC. The chain combines TRBV10-3 with TRBJ1-2; D is undetermined. CDR3 size: 13 residues. V dropped 5 bases and J dropped 5 bases, with 12 bases sitting between them. Germline V gene data show CDR1 as ENHRY and CDR2 as SYGVKD.